This T cell receptor (beta chain) is from a study of T cell responses to AZD1222 COVID-19 vaccine. The germline V and J ends were trimmed by 2 bases and 3 bases, with 31 bases remaining between them. The CDR3 loop spans 21 amino acids. CDR1 KGHSH and CDR2 LQKENI come from the germline V gene. Broader study findings: Only a handful of AZD1222 recipients tested seropositive at baseline. Most donors were white British and more were female, and clonal diversity was possibly underestimated.

Method: immunoSEQ multiplex PCR; TCRdb's copy keeps in-frame clones and lacks some. This table holds around 200,000 clones, under 95% found once. Analysis merged second doses at about 4 or about 12 weeks. Regarding this clone: Its specificity is unknown.

Sequencing used peripheral blood, obtained 28 days after the second AZD1222 dose. V is TRBV18 and J is TRBJ1-2; D is ambiguous. The source is an adult who received the AZD1222 COVID-19 vaccine. The CDR3 here is CASSPIQMGPAGLLTDYGYTF. The CDR3 DNA is TGTGCCAGCTCACCAATCCAGATGGGCCCCGCCGGTCTGTTAACTGACTATGGCTACACCTTC.